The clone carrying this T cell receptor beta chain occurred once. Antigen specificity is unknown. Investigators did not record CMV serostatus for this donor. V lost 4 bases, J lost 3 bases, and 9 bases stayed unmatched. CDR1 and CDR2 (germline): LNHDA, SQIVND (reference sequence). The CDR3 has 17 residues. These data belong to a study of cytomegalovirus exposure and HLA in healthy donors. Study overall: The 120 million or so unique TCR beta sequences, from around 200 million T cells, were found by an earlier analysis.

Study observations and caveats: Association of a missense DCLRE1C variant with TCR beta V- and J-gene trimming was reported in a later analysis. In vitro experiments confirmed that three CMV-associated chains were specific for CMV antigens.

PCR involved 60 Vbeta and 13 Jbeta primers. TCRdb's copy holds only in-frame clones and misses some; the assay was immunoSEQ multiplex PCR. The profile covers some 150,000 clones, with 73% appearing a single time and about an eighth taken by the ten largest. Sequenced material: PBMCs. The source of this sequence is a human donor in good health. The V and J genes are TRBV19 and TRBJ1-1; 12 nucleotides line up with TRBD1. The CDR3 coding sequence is TGTGCCAGTAGTACCCGGGACAGGGGGCGCCGGGACACTGAAGCTTTCTTT. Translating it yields CASSTRDRGRRDTEAFF.